The 10 T cell receptor beta chains reported below all come from one sample, sequenced in a study of T cells in Graves' hyperthyroidism and ophthalmopathy. Researchers amplified the TCR beta CDR3 regions from RNA transcripts. HTBI primers were the set used in a first-round RT-PCR of the TCR CDR3. A single record per CDR3 protein comes from TCRdb applying MiXCR to the multiplex PCR reads. This table holds around 300,000 distinct CDR3 sequences, over 12% found once. The sequencing sample was made of blood. The receptor set was obtained from a woman in her 50s with Graves' hyperthyroidism that later progressed to Graves' ophthalmopathy.

This clonotype was recorded at least ten times. The chain couples TRBV28 to TRBJ2-1; no reliable D call. Trimming pared 5 bases from V and 6 bases from J, leaving 20 bases between. CDR1 and CDR2 from the germline V gene are MDHEN and SYDVKM. The CDR3 consists of 16 residues. In DNA form, the CDR3 reads TGTGCCAGCAGTCGACCCCCCAATAGTCTCGGCAATGAGCAGTTCTTC. This codes for CASSRPPNSLGNEQFF.

This clonotype was counted many times. CDR3 sequence (DNA): TGTGCCAGCAGTCGGCAGGCCGACACCGGGGAGCTGTTTTTT. Its translation is CASSRQADTGELFF. The chain couples TRBV6-1 to TRBJ2-2; D not certain. CDR1 is MNHNS and CDR2 is SASEGT in the germline V gene. The length of the CDR3 is 14 residues. Trimming removed 5 bases at V and 3 bases at J, with 10 bases between.

This clonotype was observed at least ten times. The CDR3 region is CATPPGLAGGRGDTQYF. CDR3 coding DNA: TGTGCCACCCCTCCGGGACTAGCGGGAGGGCGTGGAGATACGCAGTATTTT. This chain connects TRBV2 to TRBJ2-3; 16 bases align to TRBD2. Germline V gives CDR1 SNHLY, CDR2 FYNNEI. The ends lost 10 bases at V and 5 bases at J; junction bases unmatched: 12. This CDR3 region has 17 residues.

This clonotype was seen repeatedly, ten times or more. This chain uses TRBV7-3 with TRBJ1-1, with TRBD1 as a possible D gene (5 bases). V was cut by 4 bases and J by 8 bases, with 17 bases left in between. The CDR3 covers 14 residues. Germline V gene lookup returns CDR1 SGHTA and CDR2 FQGTGA. For the CDR3, the DNA is TGTGCCAGCAGCTATAGAGGTATGACAGAGGAAGCTTTCTTT. This codes for CASSYRGMTEEAFF.

This clonotype was found many times. This sequence joins TRBV28 and TRBJ1-1; no reliable D call. This CDR3 has 16 residues. Trimming cost V 3 bases and J 1 base, with 15 bases left between them. Germline CDR1 is MDHEN and CDR2 is SYDVKM. The CDR3 sequence: CASSLRGEEPNTEAFF. CDR3 DNA sequence: TGTGCCAGCAGTTTGCGGGGAGAGGAACCGAACACTGAAGCTTTCTTT.

About this clonotype itself: A much larger clonotype is one base distant, so this may be a read error. The V call is TRBV6-1, the J call TRBJ2-7, with 8 bases that match TRBD2. The CDR3 totals 15 residues. Germline V gives CDR1 MNHNS, CDR2 SASEGT. DNA for the CDR3: TGTGCCAGCAGCGAGCGGGAGCTTGGAACCTACGGGCAGTACTTC. Translating it yields CASSERELGTYGQYF.

This clonotype was seen at least ten times. The chain carries TRBV20-1 and TRBJ2-7; D is perhaps TRBD2 (5 bases). Germline CDR1 and CDR2: DFQATT and SNEGSKA (reference sequence). With 5 bases removed from V and 6 bases from J, the gap between germline ends came to 23 bases. CDR3 length equals 15 residues. The CDR3: CSASPTFPTGSEQYF. CDR3 nucleotides: TGCAGTGCTTCACCAACCTTTCCAACTGGGAGCGAGCAGTACTTC.

This clonotype was found a few times. J is TRBJ2-5 and V is TRBV19; 10 nucleotides match TRBD1. CDR1 and CDR2 from the germline V gene are LNHDA and SQIVND (reference sequence). The junction had 8 bases not matched to a gene; V was cut back by 3 bases and J by 4 bases. There are 16 residues in the CDR3. CDR3 sequence: CASSIYLGQGLETQYF. The CDR3 DNA follows: TGTGCCAGTAGTATCTACCTGGGACAGGGGTTAGAGACCCAGTACTTC.

This clonotype occurred many times. The chain combines TRBV6-1 with TRBJ2-7, with a tentative D call TRBD2 (7 bases). Trimming left V 6 bases short and J 2 bases short, with 14 bases between. In germline, CDR1 is MNHNS, CDR2 SASEGT. The CDR3 runs 14 residues. The CDR3 DNA is TGTGCCAGCAGCGTACAGGGAGGGACCTACGAGCAGTACTTC. It is translated as CASSVQGGTYEQYF.

V gene TRBV6-5 combines with J gene TRBJ2-3, with 9 nucleotides matching TRBD2. V trimming: 0 bases; J trimming: 0 bases; junction bases outside the gene matches: 4. Per the germline V gene, CDR1 is MNHEY and CDR2 is SVGAGI. CDR3 length equals 17 residues. CDR3 DNA: TGTGCCAGCAGTTACTCGACTAGCGGAGGAAGCACAGATACGCAGTATTTT. Translated, it gives CASSYSTSGGSTDTQYF.